Listed here are 15 T cell receptor beta chains from one sample, sequenced in a study of cytomegalovirus exposure and HLA in healthy donors. Primers for the PCR totalled 60 Vbeta and 13 Jbeta. Sequenced by immunoSEQ multiplex PCR; TCRdb stores in-frame clones only, minus some. The sample gives fewer than 55,000 clones, around 72% of which show up once; roughly 22% is in the top ten. Material for sequencing was PBMCs. These receptors all stem from a woman between 45 and 60 years old in good health and CMV-seropositive.

V is TRBV5-1 and J is TRBJ1-4; TRBD1 agrees at 7 bases. Unmatched junction bases numbered 9, after V lost 4 bases and J lost 6 bases. The germline gives CDR1 SGHRS, CDR2 YFSETQ. The CDR3 loop spans 15 amino acids. CDR3 amino acids: CASSVLPGQHEKLFF. Written as DNA, the CDR3 is TGCGCCAGCAGCGTGCTTCCGGGACAGCATGAAAAACTGTTTTTT.

The CDR3 DNA sequence: TGTGCCAGCAGTTTGGGCAGGGTTGACACTGAAGCTTTCTTT. Protein: CASSLGRVDTEAFF. The rearrangement links TRBV27 to TRBJ1-1; D might be TRBD1 (5 bases). Trimming took off 3 bases at V and 3 bases at J, with 11 bases between the two ends. The germline gives CDR1 MNHEY, CDR2 SMNVEV (reference sequence). The CDR3 consists of 14 residues.

The genes are TRBV29-1 and TRBJ2-7; 8 nucleotides match TRBD1. The V gene end was trimmed by 6 bases and the J gene end by 2 bases; junction bases not matched to a gene: 9. This CDR3 comprises 14 residues. The germline V gene encodes CDR1 SQVTM and CDR2 ANQGSEA. CDR3 nucleotide sequence: TGCAGCGTCGTTGACAGGGGCCCGACCTACGAGCAGTACTTC. Translating gives CSVVDRGPTYEQYF.

This clone showed up just once. The chain carries TRBV18 and TRBJ1-1; D possibly corresponds to TRBD1 (5 bases). Looked up from germline, CDR1 is KGHSH and CDR2 is LQKENI. CDR3 size: 14 residues. Between the trimmed V and J ends, which lost 6 bases and 0 bases, there was a span of 11 bases. The CDR3 reads CASSLDRLNTEAFF. The CDR3 bases are TGTGCCAGCTCGCTCGACAGACTGAACACTGAAGCTTTCTTT.

The chain carries TRBV7-2 and TRBJ1-2; D perhaps matches TRBD1 (6 bases). The germline CDR1 and CDR2 sequences are SGHTA and FQGNSA. The CDR3 covers 12 residues. The V end was cut by 3 bases, the J end by 8 bases, with 10 bases between. CDR3: CASSLDRGGYTF. The CDR3 DNA reads as TGTGCCAGCAGCTTGGACAGAGGAGGCTACACCTTC.

V gene TRBV4-1 combines with J gene TRBJ1-1; weak D call: TRBD1 (5 bases). Trimming stripped 0 bases from V and 4 bases from J, with 9 bases between. This CDR3 has 14 residues. The germline gives CDR1 MGHRA, CDR2 YSYEKL. The CDR3 nucleotides read TGCGCCAGCAGCCAAGAAGGGGTGGCCACTGAAGCTTTCTTT. Protein product: CASSQEGVATEAFF.

As DNA, the CDR3 is TGTGCCAGTAGGAAAAGGGAGGACCCGGCTAATGAAAAACTGTTTTTT. Translating gives CASRKREDPANEKLFF. The chain has TRBV19 and TRBJ1-4; D gene uncertain. V was shortened by 6 bases and J by 3 bases, with 17 bases between the two germline ends. The germline gives CDR1 LNHDA, CDR2 SQIVND (reference sequence). The CDR3 length is 16 residues.

A few counts support this clone. V is TRBV19 and J is TRBJ2-7; D may be TRBD1 (5 bases). CDR1 is LNHDA, CDR2 SQIVND, per germline (reference sequence). There are 12 residues in the CDR3. Between the trimmed V and J ends, which lost 5 bases and 4 bases, there was a span of 9 bases. CDR3 region: CASSSGHYEQYF. The DNA of the CDR3 is TGTGCCAGTAGTTCAGGGCATTACGAGCAGTACTTC.

The chain is built from TRBV7-8 and TRBJ2-7; 14 bases fit TRBD2. The J segment lost 3 bases and the V segment lost 1 base, leaving 11 bases of the junction unmatched. Germline lookup yields CDR1 SGHVS and CDR2 FQNEAQ. The CDR3 has 19 residues. CDR3 sequence (DNA): TGTGCCAGCAGCTTAGTAAGACTAGCGGGGGGGCCTGGATTCTACGAGCAGTACTTC. Amino acid sequence: CASSLVRLAGGPGFYEQYF.

The genes are TRBV9 and TRBJ2-5; 7 nucleotides align to TRBD2. Trimming removed 4 bases from V and 7 bases from J; junction bases left unmatched: 16. CDR1 and CDR2 from the germline V gene are SGDLS and YYNGEE. There are 16 residues in the CDR3. CDR3 residues: CASSPTPSGARGTQYF. Here the CDR3 DNA reads TGTGCCAGCAGCCCGACCCCTAGCGGAGCTCGAGGGACCCAGTACTTC.

The CDR3 bases are TGTGCCAGCAGTTACTCCCCCGGAGGGGAAAGGTACTTC. This sequence encodes CASSYSPGGERYF. V and J are TRBV6-5 and TRBJ2-4, with a weak D call TRBD2 (6 bases). This CDR3 is 13 amino acids long. Germline lookup yields CDR1 MNHEY and CDR2 SVGAGI. V dropped 0 bases and J dropped 15 bases, with 15 bases sitting between them.

This clone was found a few times. The chain combines TRBV5-6 with TRBJ2-2; weak D call: TRBD1 (6 bases). Trimming removed 4 bases from V and 4 bases from J, with 14 bases in between. Looked up from germline, CDR1 is SGHDT and CDR2 is YYEEEE. The CDR3 has 15 residues. DNA of the CDR3: TGTGCCAGCAGCGTCTCACAGGGATTCACCGGGGAGCTGTTTTTT. Encoded protein: CASSVSQGFTGELFF.

The J gene is TRBJ1-2, the V gene TRBV2; TRBD1 matches at 9 bases. This CDR3 spans 14 amino acids. CDR1 SNHLY and CDR2 FYNNEI come from the germline V gene. The J segment lost 2 bases and the V segment lost 8 bases, leaving 6 bases of the junction unmatched. This chain's CDR3 is CASLRDRANYGYTF. DNA of the CDR3: TGTGCCAGCTTAAGGGACAGGGCGAACTATGGCTACACCTTC.

The chain is built from TRBV19 and TRBJ1-4; D is perhaps TRBD1 (6 bases). This CDR3 comprises 15 residues. Looked up from germline, CDR1 is LNHDA and CDR2 is SQIVND (reference sequence). Deletions cut 4 bases from V and 10 bases from J, with 19 bases between. This chain's CDR3 is CASSTPRGAYGKLFF. CDR3 bases: TGTGCCAGTAGTACCCCTCGGGGGGCCTACGGAAAACTGTTTTTT.

The chain is built from TRBV7-8 and TRBJ2-5; 9 bases match TRBD2. CDR1 and CDR2 from the germline V gene are SGHVS and FQNEAQ. There are 14 residues in the CDR3. J gave up 3 bases and V 3 bases, and 2 bases lay outside the gene matches. CDR3 protein: CASSFSGGKETQYF. CDR3 DNA sequence: TGTGCCAGCAGCTTTAGCGGGGGTAAAGAGACCCAGTACTTC. The full variable domain, in which reference TRBV7-8 and TRBJ2-5 provide the parts outside the CDR3, is GAGVSQSPRYKVAKRGQDVALRCDPISGHVSLFWYQQALGQGPEFLTYFQNEAQLDKSGLPSDRFFAERPEGSVSTLKIQRTQQEDSAVYLCASSFSGGKETQYFGPGTRLLVL.